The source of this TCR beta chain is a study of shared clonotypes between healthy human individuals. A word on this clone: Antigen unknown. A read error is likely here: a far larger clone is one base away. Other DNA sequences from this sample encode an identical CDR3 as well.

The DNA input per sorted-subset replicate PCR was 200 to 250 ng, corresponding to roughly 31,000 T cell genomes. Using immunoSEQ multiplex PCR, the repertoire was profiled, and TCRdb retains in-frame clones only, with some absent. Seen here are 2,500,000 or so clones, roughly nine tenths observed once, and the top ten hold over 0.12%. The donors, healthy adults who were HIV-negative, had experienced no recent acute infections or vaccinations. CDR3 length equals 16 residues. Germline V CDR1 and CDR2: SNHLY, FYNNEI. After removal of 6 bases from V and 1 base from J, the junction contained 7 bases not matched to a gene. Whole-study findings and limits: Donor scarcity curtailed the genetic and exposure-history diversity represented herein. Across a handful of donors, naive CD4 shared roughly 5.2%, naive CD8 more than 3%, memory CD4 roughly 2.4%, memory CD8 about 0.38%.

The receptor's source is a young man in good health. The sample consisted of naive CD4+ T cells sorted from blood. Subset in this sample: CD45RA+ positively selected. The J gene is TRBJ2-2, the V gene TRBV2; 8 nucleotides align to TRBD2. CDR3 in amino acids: CASRPPTSGNTGELFF. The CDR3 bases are TGTGCCAGCAGACCGCCTACTAGCGGGAACACCGGGGAGCTGTTTTTT.